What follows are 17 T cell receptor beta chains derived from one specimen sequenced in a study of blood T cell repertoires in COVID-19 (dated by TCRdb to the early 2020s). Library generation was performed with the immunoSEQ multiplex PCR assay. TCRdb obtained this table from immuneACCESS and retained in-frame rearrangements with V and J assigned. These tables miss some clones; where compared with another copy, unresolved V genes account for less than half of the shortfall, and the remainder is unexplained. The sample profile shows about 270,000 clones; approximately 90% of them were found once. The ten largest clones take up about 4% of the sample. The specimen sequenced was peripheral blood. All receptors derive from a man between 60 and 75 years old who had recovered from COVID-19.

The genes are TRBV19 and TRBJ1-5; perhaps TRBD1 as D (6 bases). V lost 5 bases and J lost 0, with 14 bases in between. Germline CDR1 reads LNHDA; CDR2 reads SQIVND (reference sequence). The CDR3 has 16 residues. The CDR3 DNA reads TGTGCCAGTAGTCCCCAAGGGGGTTATAGCAATCAGCCCCAGCATTTT. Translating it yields CASSPQGGYSNQPQHF.

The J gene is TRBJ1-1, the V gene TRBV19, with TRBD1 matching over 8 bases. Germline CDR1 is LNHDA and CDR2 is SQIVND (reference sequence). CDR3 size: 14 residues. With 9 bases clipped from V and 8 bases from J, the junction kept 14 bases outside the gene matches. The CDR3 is CASNAGGSRGEAFF. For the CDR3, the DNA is TGTGCCAGCAACGCAGGGGGCTCAAGAGGCGAAGCTTTCTTT.

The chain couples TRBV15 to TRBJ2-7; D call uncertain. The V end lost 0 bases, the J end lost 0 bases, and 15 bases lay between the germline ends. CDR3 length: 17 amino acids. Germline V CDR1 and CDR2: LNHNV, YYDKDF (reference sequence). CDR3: CATSRDIGLPSSYEQYF. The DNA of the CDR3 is TGTGCCACCAGCAGAGATATTGGGCTCCCCAGCTCCTACGAGCAGTACTTC.

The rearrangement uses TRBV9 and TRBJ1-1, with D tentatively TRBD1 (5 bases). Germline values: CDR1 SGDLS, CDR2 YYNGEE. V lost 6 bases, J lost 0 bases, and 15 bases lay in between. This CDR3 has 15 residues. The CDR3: CASNDKGSLNTEAFF. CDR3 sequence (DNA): TGTGCCAGCAATGACAAGGGGTCCCTGAACACTGAAGCTTTCTTT.

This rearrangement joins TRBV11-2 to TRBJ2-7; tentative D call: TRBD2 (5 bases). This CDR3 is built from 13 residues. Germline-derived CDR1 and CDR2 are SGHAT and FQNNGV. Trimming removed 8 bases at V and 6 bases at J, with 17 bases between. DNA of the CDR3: TGTGCCAGCTCCAAACAGACTATCGGCGAGCAGTACTTC. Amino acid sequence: CASSKQTIGEQYF. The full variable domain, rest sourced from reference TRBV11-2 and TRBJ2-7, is EAGVAQSPRYKIIEKRQSVAFWCNPISGHATLYWYQQILGQGPKLLIQFQNNGVVDDSQLPKDRFSAERLKGVDSTLKIQPAKLEDSAVYLCASSKQTIGEQYFGPGTRLTVT.

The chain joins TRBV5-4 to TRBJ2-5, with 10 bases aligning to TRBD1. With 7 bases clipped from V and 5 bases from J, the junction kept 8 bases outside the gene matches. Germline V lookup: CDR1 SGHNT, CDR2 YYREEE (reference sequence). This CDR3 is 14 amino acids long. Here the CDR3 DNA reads TGTGCCAGCCTGGAGGACAGGGGGAGGGAGACCCAGTACTTC. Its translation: CASLEDRGRETQYF. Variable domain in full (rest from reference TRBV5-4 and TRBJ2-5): ETGVTQSPTHLIKTRGQQVTLRCSSQSGHNTVSWYQQALGQGPQFIFQYYREEENGRGNFPPRFSGLQFPNYSSELNVNALELDDSALYLCASLEDRGRETQYFGPGTRLLVL.

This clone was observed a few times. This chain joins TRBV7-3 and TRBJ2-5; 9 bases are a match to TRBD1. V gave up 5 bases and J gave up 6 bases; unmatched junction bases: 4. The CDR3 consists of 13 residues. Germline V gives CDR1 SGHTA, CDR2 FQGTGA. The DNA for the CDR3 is TGTGCCAGCAGCCCACAGGGGGCAAAGACCCAGTACTTC. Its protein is CASSPQGAKTQYF.

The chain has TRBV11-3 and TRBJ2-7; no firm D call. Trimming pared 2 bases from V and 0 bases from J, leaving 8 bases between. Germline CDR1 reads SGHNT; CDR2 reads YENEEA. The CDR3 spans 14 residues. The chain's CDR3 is CASSLNQDSYEQYF. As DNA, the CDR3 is TGTGCCAGCAGCTTAAATCAGGACTCCTACGAGCAGTACTTC.

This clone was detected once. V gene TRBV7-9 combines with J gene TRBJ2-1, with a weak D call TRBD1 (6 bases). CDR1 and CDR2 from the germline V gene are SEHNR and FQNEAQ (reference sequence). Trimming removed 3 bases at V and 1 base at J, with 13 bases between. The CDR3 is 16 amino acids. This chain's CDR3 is CASSFGIGGSYNEQFF. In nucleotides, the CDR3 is TGTGCCAGCAGCTTTGGTATAGGGGGTTCCTACAATGAGCAGTTCTTC.

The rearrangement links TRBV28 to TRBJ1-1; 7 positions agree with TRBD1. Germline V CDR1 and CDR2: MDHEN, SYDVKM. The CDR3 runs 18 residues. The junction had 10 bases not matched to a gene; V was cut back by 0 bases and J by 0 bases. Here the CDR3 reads CASSLWDGDRLMNTEAFF. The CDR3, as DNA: TGTGCCAGCAGTTTATGGGACGGGGACAGACTAATGAACACTGAAGCTTTCTTT. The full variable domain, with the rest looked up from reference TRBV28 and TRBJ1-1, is DVKVTQSSRYLVKRTGEKVFLECVQDMDHENMFWYRQDPGLGLRLIYFSYDVKMKEKGDIPEGYSVSREKKERFSLILESASTNQTSMYLCASSLWDGDRLMNTEAFFGQGTRLTVV.

DNA of the CDR3: TGTGCCAGCACCGGGTTCACTGAAGCTTTCTTT. It specifies CASTGFTEAFF. V and J are TRBV6-5 and TRBJ1-1, with D unresolved. The CDR3 has 11 amino acids. The germline gives CDR1 MNHEY, CDR2 SVGAGI. The V end was cut by 7 bases, the J end by 4 bases, with 7 bases between.

CDR3 coding DNA: TGCGCCAGCAGTCAATCCGGGCCAGGGGCGCTGGCTGGCTACACCTTC. Its protein product is CASSQSGPGALAGYTF. The chain links TRBV23-1 to TRBJ1-2; possibly TRBD1 for D (6 bases). Being an ORF, TRBV23-1 has a function that is uncertain. The CDR3 consists of 16 residues. V lost 0 bases to trimming and J lost 7 bases, with 18 bases between them.

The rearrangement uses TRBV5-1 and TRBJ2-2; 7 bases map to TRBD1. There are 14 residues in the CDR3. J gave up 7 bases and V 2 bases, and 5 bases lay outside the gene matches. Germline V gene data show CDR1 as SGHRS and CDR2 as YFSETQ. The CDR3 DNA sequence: TGCGCCAGCAGCTTAACTCAGGGGGTCGGGGAGCTGTTTTTT. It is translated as CASSLTQGVGELFF.

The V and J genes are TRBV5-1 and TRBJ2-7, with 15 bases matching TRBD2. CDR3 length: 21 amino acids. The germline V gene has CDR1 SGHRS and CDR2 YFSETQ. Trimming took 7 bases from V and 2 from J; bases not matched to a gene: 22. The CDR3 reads CASASTASGTSGGKSTYEQYF. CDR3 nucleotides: TGCGCCAGCGCCAGTACAGCCTCCGGGACTAGCGGGGGGAAAAGCACCTACGAGCAGTACTTC.

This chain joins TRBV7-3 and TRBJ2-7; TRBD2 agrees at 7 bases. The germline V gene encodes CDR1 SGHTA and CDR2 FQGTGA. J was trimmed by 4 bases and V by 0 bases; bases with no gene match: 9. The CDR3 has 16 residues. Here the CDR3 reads CASSLTTTREVYEQYF. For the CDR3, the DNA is TGTGCCAGCAGCTTAACAACCACCCGGGAGGTTTACGAGCAGTACTTC.

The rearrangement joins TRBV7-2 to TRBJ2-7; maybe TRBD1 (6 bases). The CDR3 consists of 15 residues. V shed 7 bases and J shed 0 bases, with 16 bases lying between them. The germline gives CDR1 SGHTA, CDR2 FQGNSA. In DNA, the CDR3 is TGTGCCAGCATAAGGGGGATAACCTCCTCCTACGAGCAGTACTTC. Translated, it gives CASIRGITSSYEQYF.

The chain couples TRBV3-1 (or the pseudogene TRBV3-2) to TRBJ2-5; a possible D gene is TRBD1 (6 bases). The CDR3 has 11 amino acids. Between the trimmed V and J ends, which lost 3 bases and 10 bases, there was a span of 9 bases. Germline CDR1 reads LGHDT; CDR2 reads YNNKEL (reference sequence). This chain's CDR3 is CASSQDSDQYF. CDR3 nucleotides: TGTGCCAGCAGCCAGGACAGTGACCAGTACTTC.